Presented here are 22 T cell receptor beta chains from one specimen sequenced in a study of cytomegalovirus exposure and HLA in healthy donors. PCR primers comprised 60 Vbeta and 13 Jbeta primers. Sequencing used immunoSEQ multiplex PCR; TCRdb keeps in-frame clones, though not all of them. The table has about 160,000 clones, 70% to 80% seen once; the top ten hold about 9.9%. The sample comprised PBMCs. The receptor set was obtained from a man between 18 and 29 years old in good health and CMV-seropositive.

The chain employs TRBV5-1 and TRBJ2-5; 16 bases match TRBD2. There are 16 residues in the CDR3. The germline V gene has CDR1 SGHRS and CDR2 YFSETQ. V shed 0 bases and J 7 bases; nucleotides not matched to a gene: 3. The CDR3 reads CASSLEGLAGGRTQYF. For the CDR3, the DNA is TGCGCCAGCAGCTTGGAGGGACTAGCGGGGGGGCGGACCCAGTACTTC.

V usage is TRBV11-3 and J usage is TRBJ1-1; TRBD1 might be the D (5 bases). The CDR3 sequence is 15 residues long. V dropped 2 bases and J dropped 0 bases, with 10 bases sitting between them. Germline V CDR1 and CDR2: SGHNT, YENEEA. CDR3 sequence (DNA): TGTGCCAGCAGCTTATCTCAGGGCATGAACACTGAAGCTTTCTTT. Its protein product is CASSLSQGMNTEAFF.

The V gene is TRBV11-1, the J gene TRBJ2-7; D possibly corresponds to TRBD2 (6 bases). CDR3 length: 15 amino acids. V was trimmed by 4 bases and J by 3 bases, leaving 16 bases between them. CDR1 and CDR2 (germline): SGHAT, FQDESV (reference sequence). The CDR3 protein is CASSWTSVADYEQYF. The CDR3, as DNA: TGTGCCAGCAGCTGGACCTCGGTAGCGGACTACGAGCAGTACTTC.

This clone appeared a single time. In DNA form, the CDR3 reads TGTGCGACTAAGGGGGACATCTCCTACGAGCAGTACTTC. Encoded protein: CATKGDISYEQYF. J is TRBJ2-7 and V is TRBV19; perhaps TRBD1 as D (6 bases). Germline V gene lookup returns CDR1 LNHDA and CDR2 SQIVND (reference sequence). This CDR3 region has 13 residues.

J is TRBJ2-1 and V is TRBV5-4; D is uncertain. This CDR3 comprises 11 residues. Trimming cost V 4 bases and J 8 bases, with 7 bases left between them. Germline V gene data show CDR1 as SGHNT and CDR2 as YYREEE (reference sequence). The CDR3 sequence: CASSHIDEQFF. The CDR3, as DNA: TGTGCCAGCAGCCACATCGATGAGCAGTTCTTC.

This clone is a singleton in its sample. This rearrangement joins TRBV18 to TRBJ1-5; 7 bases align to TRBD1. CDR1 and CDR2 (germline): KGHSH, LQKENI. This CDR3 is built from 14 residues. V shed 3 bases, J shed 6 bases, and the junction held 5 bases outside the gene matches. CDR3 in amino acids: CASSPPGGVQPQHF. The DNA for the CDR3 is TGTGCCAGCTCACCTCCAGGGGGAGTTCAGCCCCAGCATTTT. Together with reference TRBV18 and TRBJ1-5, the CDR3 gives the full variable domain: NAGVMQNPRHLVRRRGQEARLRCSPMKGHSHVYWYRQLPEEGLKFMVYLQKENIIDESGMPKERFSAEFPKEGPSILRIQQVVRGDSAAYFCASSPPGGVQPQHFGDGTRLSIL.

The J gene is TRBJ2-1, the V gene TRBV11-3; 13 bases match TRBD2. This CDR3 spans 14 amino acids. The germline V gene encodes CDR1 SGHNT and CDR2 YENEEA. The J segment lost 10 bases and the V segment lost 7 bases, leaving 7 bases of the junction unmatched. CDR3 DNA: TGTGCCAGCACCACTAGCGGGGGGGCCGGGGAGCAGTTCTTC. Residues: CASTTSGGAGEQFF.

The CDR3 here is CASSIHTELNTEAFF. For the CDR3, the DNA is TGTGCCAGCAGTATACATACAGAACTGAACACTGAAGCTTTCTTT. The gene calls are TRBV27 and TRBJ1-1; no definite D call. Trimming removed 5 bases at V and 0 bases at J, with 13 bases between. Germline lookup yields CDR1 MNHEY and CDR2 SMNVEV (reference sequence). The CDR3 loop spans 15 amino acids.

The J gene is TRBJ1-2, the V gene TRBV7-2; D perhaps matches TRBD1 (5 bases). This CDR3 region has 16 residues. V lost 4 bases and J 3 bases, leaving 18 bases between the germline ends. CDR1 is SGHTA, CDR2 FQGNSA, per germline. The CDR3 here is CASSSDSTGPHYGYTF. CDR3 bases: TGTGCCAGCAGCTCCGACAGCACCGGGCCTCACTATGGCTACACCTTC.

The rearrangement links TRBV7-2 to TRBJ1-4, with D uncertain. In germline, CDR1 is SGHTA, CDR2 FQGNSA. The CDR3 totals 14 residues. The germline V and J ends were trimmed by 7 bases and 7 bases, with 16 bases remaining between them. In nucleotides, the CDR3 is TGTGCCAGCACCCTAGCCGCGGGTGGTGAAAAACTGTTTTTT. This gives the protein CASTLAAGGEKLFF. Supplemented by reference TRBV7-2 and TRBJ1-4, the full variable domain reads GAGVSQSPSNKVTEKGKDVELRCDPISGHTALYWYRQSLGQGLEFLIYFQGNSAPDKSGLPSDRFSAERTGGSVSTLTIQRTQQEDSAVYLCASTLAAGGEKLFFGSGTQLSVL.

V usage is TRBV19 and J usage is TRBJ2-7, with TRBD1 identical over 9 bases. Germline V gene lookup returns CDR1 LNHDA and CDR2 SQIVND (reference sequence). The V gene end was trimmed by 3 bases and the J gene end by 4 bases; junction bases not matched to a gene: 7. This CDR3 contains 15 residues. The CDR3 reads CASSISGTGPYEQYF. The CDR3 nucleotides are TGTGCCAGTAGTATTTCGGGGACAGGGCCGTACGAGCAGTACTTC. Combining the CDR3 with reference TRBV19 and TRBJ2-7 gives the whole variable domain DGGITQSPKYLFRKEGQNVTLSCEQNLNHDAMYWYRQDPGQGLRLIYYSQIVNDFQKGDIAEGYSVSREKKESFPLTVTSAQKNPTAFYLCASSISGTGPYEQYFGPGTRLTVT.

In DNA, the CDR3 is TGTGCCGGGACTAGCGGGGGGGCGAACACCGGGGAGCTGTTTTTT. This encodes CAGTSGGANTGELFF. V gene TRBV30 combines with J gene TRBJ2-2, with 16 positions matching TRBD2. Germline V gene sequence: CDR1 GTSNPN, CDR2 SVGIG (reference sequence). The CDR3 has 15 amino acids. The ends lost 8 bases at V and 0 bases at J; junction bases unmatched: 0.

This clone has just a few counts. This chain links TRBV5-1 with TRBJ1-1, with unresolved D. The CDR3 extends over 14 amino acids. V lost 5 bases and J lost 1, with 12 bases in between. Germline CDR1 reads SGHRS; CDR2 reads YFSETQ. CDR3 DNA: TGCGCCAGCAGACAGAACCCAAGGAACACTGAAGCTTTCTTT. This translates into CASRQNPRNTEAFF.

DNA of the CDR3: TGTGCCACCAGCCCCCCCTTGGAGGGTATTACCTACGAGCAGTACTTC. It specifies CATSPPLEGITYEQYF. The V call is TRBV15, the J call TRBJ2-7; TRBD2 is a possible D gene (6 bases). This CDR3 spans 16 amino acids. The germline V gene encodes CDR1 LNHNV and CDR2 YYDKDF (reference sequence). V was clipped by 5 bases and J by 2 bases, with 19 bases between them.

J is TRBJ2-7 and V is TRBV5-6; weak D call: TRBD1 (5 bases). Looked up from germline, CDR1 is SGHDT and CDR2 is YYEEEE. Trimming pared 3 bases from V and 7 bases from J, leaving 14 bases between. The CDR3 has 13 amino acids. The CDR3: CASSSGAKGEQYF. Here the CDR3 DNA reads TGTGCCAGCAGCTCTGGGGCAAAAGGTGAGCAGTACTTC.

This clone came up once. The J gene is TRBJ2-2, the V gene TRBV5-1; 9 positions agree with TRBD1. This CDR3 is built from 16 residues. V was clipped by 2 bases and J by 4 bases; unmatched bases: 6. Germline V CDR1 and CDR2: SGHRS, YFSETQ. The DNA of the CDR3 is TGCGCCAGCAGCTTTTTACAGGGGGCGACCACCGGGGAGCTGTTTTTT. As protein: CASSFLQGATTGELFF.

In DNA form, the CDR3 reads TGCGCCAGCAGCCATACGGCTAGGGGTGACAAAAACATTCAGTACTTC. Translated, it gives CASSHTARGDKNIQYF. This sequence joins TRBV4-1 and TRBJ2-4; D is possibly TRBD1 (5 bases). V was trimmed by 3 bases and J by 3 bases, leaving 15 bases between them. The CDR3 spans 16 residues. Germline V gene data show CDR1 as MGHRA and CDR2 as YSYEKL.

The CDR3: CASRSGRASTDTQYF. Here the CDR3 DNA reads TGTGCCAGCAGAAGCGGGAGGGCCAGCACAGATACGCAGTATTTT. The chain couples TRBV13 to TRBJ2-3, with 10 bases matching TRBD2. Unmatched junction bases numbered 3, after V lost 6 bases and J lost 0 bases. CDR1 PRHDT and CDR2 FYEKMQ come from the germline V gene (reference sequence). This CDR3 spans 15 amino acids. The full variable domain, in which reference TRBV13 and TRBJ2-3 provide the parts outside the CDR3, is AAGVIQSPRHLIKEKRETATLKCYPIPRHDTVYWYQQGPGQDPQFLISFYEKMQSDKGSIPDRFSAQQFSDYHSELNMSSLELGDSALYFCASRSGRASTDTQYFGPGTRLTVL.

This clone has a handful of counts. The rearrangement joins TRBV27 to TRBJ2-6, with 11 bases identical to TRBD2. The J segment lost 1 base and the V segment lost 6 bases, leaving 14 bases of the junction unmatched. Germline values: CDR1 MNHEY, CDR2 SMNVEV (reference sequence). The CDR3 spans 20 residues. CDR3 DNA sequence: TGTGCCAGCAGCCCGCTGAGTTCTAGCGGGAGGTTGTCTGGGGCCAACGTCCTGACTTTC. It yields the protein CASSPLSSSGRLSGANVLTF. The full variable domain, completed using reference TRBV27 and TRBJ2-6, is EAQVTQNPRYLITVTGKKLTVTCSQNMNHEYMSWYRQDPGLGLRQIYYSMNVEVTDKGDVPEGYKVSRKEKRNFPLILESPSPNQTSLYFCASSPLSSSGRLSGANVLTFGAGSRLTVL.

Worth noting for this clone: Other nucleotide sequences from this sample produce the same CDR3. V gene TRBV29-1 combines with J gene TRBJ2-1; TRBD2 matches 13 bases. V lost 4 bases to trimming and J lost 9 bases; unmatched junction nucleotides: 6. CDR3 length: 14 amino acids. Per the germline V gene, CDR1 is SQVTM and CDR2 is ANQGSEA. The CDR3 sequence is CSVGTSGSLSEQFF. CDR3 DNA sequence: TGCAGCGTTGGGACTAGCGGGAGTCTCAGTGAGCAGTTCTTC.

V and J are TRBV11-2 and TRBJ2-1, with a tentative D call TRBD2 (6 bases). Germline V gene data show CDR1 as SGHAT and CDR2 as FQNNGV. CDR3 length: 12 residues. V lost 4 bases, J lost 7 bases, and 8 bases lay in between. The chain's CDR3 is CASSWRGNEQFF. The CDR3 coding sequence is TGTGCCAGCAGCTGGAGGGGTAATGAGCAGTTCTTC.

This clone was observed a handful of times. The chain carries TRBV6-1 and TRBJ2-5; D not resolved. Deletions cut 5 bases from V and 4 bases from J, with 8 bases between. The length of the CDR3 is 12 residues. Germline CDR1 is MNHNS and CDR2 is SASEGT. The CDR3 region is CASSNPGETQYF. CDR3 DNA sequence: TGTGCCAGCAGTAATCCGGGAGAGACCCAGTACTTC.